A selection of T cell receptor beta chains follows, all from one sample in a study of blood T cell repertoires in COVID-19. TCRdb's table, derived via immunoSEQ multiplex PCR, lists solely in-frame clones and lacks some. The table lists some 150,000 clones, 80% to 90% of them singletons. The sequencing sample was made of peripheral blood. Every receptor here comes from a woman in her 70s with acute or convalescent COVID-19. CDR3s include the opening cysteine and the closing phenylalanine or tryptophan. A D gene is named only where the DNA matches it firmly. Clone size is stated in some rows and not others, as once, few, many or a class when expanded.

>.|.|TRBV18|TRBJ2-3
TGTGCCAGCTCATCCTTACCTACTAGCACAGATACGCAGTATTTT
CASSSLPTSTDTQYF
>.|.|TRBV7-6|TRBJ1-3
TGTGCCAGCAGCTTAGGGTGGGGCCGAAACTCTGGAAACACCATATATTTT
CASSLGWGRNSGNTIYF
>.|.|TRBV6-1|TRBJ1-5
TGTGCCAGCAGTGAACCAGGGAATCAGCCCCAGCATTTT
CASSEPGNQPQHF
>.|TRBD1|TRBV12-3/TRBV12-4|TRBJ2-1
TGTGCCAGCAGGGGGACAGGTCCGAATGAGCAGTTCTTC
CASRGTGPNEQFF
>once|.|TRBV5-6|TRBJ2-3
TGTGCCAGCAGCCCGATTGAGAGGGGAGGATCAGATACGCAGTATTTT
CASSPIERGGSDTQYF
>.|TRBD2|TRBV2|TRBJ2-5
TGTGCCAGCAGTGAACCGCTAGCGGGGGGGCCAGCAATGGAGACCCAGTACTTC
CASSEPLAGGPAMETQYF
>.|TRBD1|TRBV28|TRBJ1-2
TGTGCCAGCAGTTCACAGACAGGGGGCAGCTATGGCTACACCTTC
CASSSQTGGSYGYTF
>once|.|TRBV4-1|TRBJ1-2
TGCGCCAGCAGCCAAGATATAAGACTTGCTTCGGAGGGCTACACCTTC
CASSQDIRLASEGYTF
>.|TRBD1|TRBV19|TRBJ1-2
TGTGCCAGTAGTATTGACAGGGGGGGATATGGCTACACCTTC
CASSIDRGGYGYTF
>.|TRBD1|TRBV3-1/TRBV3-2|TRBJ1-2
TGTGCCAGCAGCCAAACAGGGGATGGCTACACCTTC
CASSQTGDGYTF
>once|.|TRBV12-3/TRBV12-4|TRBJ2-5
TGTGCCAGCAGTTCAGGGGCCCAAGAGACCCAGTACTTC
CASSSGAQETQYF
>.|TRBD1|TRBV28|TRBJ1-4
TGTGCCAGCAGGGGACTCAGGGGGGTGTTTTTT
CASRGLRGVFF
>.|.|TRBV10-3|TRBJ1-1
TGTGCCATCAACCCAGGGATGGGCACTGAAGCTTTCTTT
CAINPGMGTEAFF
>.|.|TRBV28|TRBJ1-2
TGTGCCAGCAGTTCCTTCTATGGCTACACCTTC
CASSSFYGYTF
>once|TRBD1|TRBV5-1|TRBJ1-2
TGCGCCAGCAGCTTGGGGTATCCCCAAGGGGCAGGGGGGCACTATGGCTACACCTTC
CASSLGYPQGAGGHYGYTF
>.|TRBD2|TRBV13|TRBJ2-3
TGTGCCAGCAGCTCCCCCCTGCGTCGGGGGGTCGCAGATACGCAGTATTTT
CASSSPLRRGVADTQYF
>.|TRBD1|TRBV28|TRBJ1-1
TGTGCCAGCAGTCCTCATACCACAGGGGGCACTGAAGCTTTCTTT
CASSPHTTGGTEAFF